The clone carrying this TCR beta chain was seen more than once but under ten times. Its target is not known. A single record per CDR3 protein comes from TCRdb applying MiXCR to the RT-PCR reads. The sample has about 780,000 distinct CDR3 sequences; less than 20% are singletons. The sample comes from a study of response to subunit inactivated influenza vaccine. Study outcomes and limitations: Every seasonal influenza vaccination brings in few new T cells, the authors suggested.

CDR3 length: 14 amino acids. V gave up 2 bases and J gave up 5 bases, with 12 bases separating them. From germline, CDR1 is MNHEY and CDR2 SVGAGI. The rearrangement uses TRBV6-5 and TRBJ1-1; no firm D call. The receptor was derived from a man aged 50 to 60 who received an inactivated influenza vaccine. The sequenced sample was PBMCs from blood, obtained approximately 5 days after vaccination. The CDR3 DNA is TGTGCCAGCAGTTACGGTACAGCAACTACTGAAGCTTTCTTT. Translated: CASSYGTATTEAFF.